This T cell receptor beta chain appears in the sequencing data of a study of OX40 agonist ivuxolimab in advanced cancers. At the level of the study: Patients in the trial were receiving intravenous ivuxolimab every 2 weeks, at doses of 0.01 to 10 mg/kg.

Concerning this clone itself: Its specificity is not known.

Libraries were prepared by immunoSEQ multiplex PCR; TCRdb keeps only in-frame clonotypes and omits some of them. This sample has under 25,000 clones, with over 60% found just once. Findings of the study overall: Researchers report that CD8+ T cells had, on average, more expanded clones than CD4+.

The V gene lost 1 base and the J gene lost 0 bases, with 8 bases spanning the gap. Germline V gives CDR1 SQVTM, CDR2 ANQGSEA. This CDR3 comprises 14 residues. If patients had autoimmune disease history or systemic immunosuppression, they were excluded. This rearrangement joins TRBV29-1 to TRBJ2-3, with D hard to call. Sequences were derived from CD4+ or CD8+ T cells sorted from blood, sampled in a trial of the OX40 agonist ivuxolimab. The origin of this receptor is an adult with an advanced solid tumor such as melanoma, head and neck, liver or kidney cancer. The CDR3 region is CSVEGGFSTDTQYF. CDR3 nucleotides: TGCAGCGTTGAAGGGGGTTTTAGCACAGATACGCAGTATTTT.